Listed below are T cell receptor beta chains from one sample, sequenced in a study of Graves' ophthalmopathy and Graves' hyperthyroidism. TCRdb analysed the multiplex PCR reads with MiXCR anew, one entry per CDR3 protein. The sample records about 240,000 distinct CDR3 sequences, approximately 42% being singletons. What was sequenced was peripheral blood. These receptors all stem from an adult man with Graves' ophthalmopathy. CDR3s include the opening cysteine and the closing phenylalanine or tryptophan. A D gene is named only where the DNA matches it firmly. Expanded clones get a size class; other rows say once, few or many, or leave the size out.

>many|-|TRBJ1-2|TRBV29-1
CSVGPTAGYTF
TGCAGCGTTGGTCCCACCGCCGGCTACACCTTC
>few|-|TRBJ2-5|TRBV20-1
CSAAETQYF
TGCAGTGCCGCGGAGACCCAGTACTTC
>-|-|TRBJ1-1|TRBV29-1
CSVDRARNTEAFF
TGCAGCGTTGATCGCGCCAGGAACACTGAAGCTTTCTTT
>few|TRBD1|TRBJ1-6|TRBV20-1
CSAFDRVDSPLHF
TGCAGTGCTTTCGACAGGGTTGATTCACCCCTCCACTTT
>few|TRBD1|TRBJ2-7|TRBV5-1
CATSGVGTGAEEQYF
TGTGCCACCAGTGGAGTGGGGACAGGGGCTGAAGAGCAGTACTTC
>-|-|TRBJ2-5|TRBV24-1
CATSDSKAAGNQETQYF
TGTGCCACCAGTGACTCCAAGGCCGCCGGGAACCAAGAGACCCAGTACTTC
>-|TRBD1|TRBJ1-2|TRBV7-8
CASSQGLRGQNYGYTF
TGTGCCAGCAGCCAAGGCCTACGGGGACAGAACTATGGCTACACCTTC
>-|-|TRBJ2-7|TRBV5-8
CASSPRDNSYEQYF
TGTGCCAGCAGCCCACGGGACAACTCCTACGAGCAGTACTTC
>-|-|TRBJ1-1|TRBV6-5
CASSGWTEAFF
TGTGCCAGCAGCGGCTGGACTGAAGCTTTCTTT
>once|-|TRBJ1-2|TRBV6-5
CASSSAGINYGYTF
TGTGCCAGCAGTTCTGCAGGGATAAACTATGGCTACACCTTC
>-|-|TRBJ2-1|TRBV7-3
CASSLTREPYNEQFF
TGTGCCAGCAGTCTTACCCGGGAGCCCTACAATGAGCAGTTCTTC
>few|TRBD2|TRBJ2-7|TRBV5-1
CASSSSGPRDEQYF
TGCGCCAGCAGCTCTAGCGGGCCTCGCGACGAGCAGTACTTC
>-|TRBD1|TRBJ1-1|TRBV19
CASRTGGDTEAFF
TGTGCCAGTCGGACAGGGGGGGACACTGAAGCTTTCTTT
>few|-|TRBJ1-2|TRBV6-6
CASSEKGYGYTF
TGTGCCAGCAGTGAAAAAGGGTATGGCTACACCTTC
>-|-|TRBJ1-4|TRBV9
CASSVGGRGNEKLFF
TGTGCCAGCAGCGTAGGTGGGAGGGGGAATGAAAAACTGTTTTTT
>-|TRBD2|TRBJ2-2|TRBV7-3
CASRGARGGYFEELFF
TGTGCCAGCAGGGGAGCGCGGGGGGGCTATTTCGAGGAGCTGTTTTTT
>-|TRBD1|TRBJ1-2|TRBV29-1
CSSESSPTGGYGYTF
TGCAGCAGTGAATCCTCCCCGACAGGGGGATATGGCTACACCTTC
>-|-|TRBJ1-1|TRBV29-1
CSVEDGGFTEAFF
TGCAGCGTTGAAGATGGGGGTTTCACTGAAGCTTTCTTT
>few|TRBD1|TRBJ2-7|TRBV10-3
CAISGGTESTYEQYF
TGTGCCATCAGTGGTGGGACAGAGTCTACCTACGAGCAGTACTTC
>-|-|TRBJ2-7|TRBV7-8
CASSTGRSDEQYF
TGTGCCAGCAGCACGGGACGGTCCGACGAGCAGTACTTC
>few|-|TRBJ1-2|TRBV7-9
CASSLATGTALGYTF
TGTGCCAGCAGCTTAGCGACCGGGACGGCGTTGGGCTACACCTTC
>-|-|TRBJ1-1|TRBV24-1
CATSDTSNTEAFF
TGTGCCACCAGTGATACCTCGAACACTGAAGCTTTCTTT
>few|TRBD1|TRBJ1-2|TRBV7-9
CASSPDRGGDYGYTF
TGTGCCAGCAGCCCTGACAGGGGAGGTGACTATGGCTACACCTTC
>-|-|TRBJ2-2|TRBV9
CASSRLIDSAGELFF
TGTGCCAGCTCGCGATTAATTGACAGTGCCGGGGAGCTGTTTTTT
>few|TRBD2|TRBJ2-7|TRBV20-1
CSVLAGVGEQYF
TGCAGTGTTCTAGCGGGAGTAGGAGAGCAGTACTTC
>-|TRBD1|TRBJ1-1|TRBV6-2/TRBV6-3
CASSFWGGTAALDTEAFF
TGTGCCAGCAGTTTTTGGGGAGGGACAGCGGCTTTGGACACTGAAGCTTTCTTT
>once|TRBD1|TRBJ1-3|TRBV7-6
CASSLDSGTAVGNTIYF
TGTGCCAGCAGCTTAGACTCCGGGACAGCTGTAGGAAACACCATATATTTT
>-|-|TRBJ1-6|TRBV7-9
CASSQVQYNSPLHF
TGCGCCAGCAGCCAGGTCCAGTATAATTCACCCCTCCACTTT
>-|-|TRBJ2-7|TRBV5-5
CASSLTLGSSYEQYF
TGTGCCAGCAGCTTGACCCTCGGGAGCTCCTACGAGCAGTACTTC
>-|-|TRBJ1-1|TRBV20-1
CSARRVNTEAFF
TGCAGTGCACGGAGGGTTAACACTGAAGCTTTCTTT
>-|-|TRBJ2-7|TRBV7-8
CASTQGGGGTPWEQYF
TGTGCCAGCACCCAGGGGGGGGGGGGGACCCCCTGGGAGCAGTACTTC
>few|TRBD1|TRBJ1-1|TRBV7-9
CASSRFRDRNTEAFF
TGTGCCAGCAGTAGGTTCCGGGACAGGAACACTGAAGCTTTCTTT
>-|-|TRBJ2-5|TRBV4-1
CASSHPSPGHETQYF
TGCGCCAGCAGCCACCCCTCCCCCGGCCACGAGACCCAGTACTTC
>-|-|TRBJ1-5|TRBV24-1
CASSLSANQPQHF
TGTGCCAGCAGTCTGTCGGCGAATCAGCCCCAGCATTTT
>few|TRBD1|TRBJ1-2|TRBV20-1
CSARGVQGDGYTF
TGCAGTGCTAGGGGGGTCCAGGGGGATGGCTACACCTTC
>few|-|TRBJ2-7|TRBV6-5
CASSYFGGEQYF
TGTGCCAGCAGTTACTTCGGGGGCGAGCAGTACTTC
>few|-|TRBJ1-4|TRBV7-3
CASSPGGGANEKLFF
TGTGCCAGCAGCCCTGGGGGGGGAGCTAATGAAAAACTGTTTTTT
>-|-|TRBJ2-2|TRBV5-1
CASSLALGAGGELFF
TGCGCCAGCAGCTTGGCACTCGGGGCCGGCGGGGAGCTGTTTTTT
>-|TRBD1|TRBJ1-5|TRBV6-2/TRBV6-3
CASSRQGTRNQPQHF
TGTGCCAGCAGTAGACAGGGGACCAGAAATCAGCCCCAGCATTTT
>few|-|TRBJ1-6|TRBV7-8
CASSALRVGGNSPLHF
TGTGCCAGCAGCGCGCTGCGGGTCGGGGGTAATTCACCCCTCCACTTT
>-|-|TRBJ1-2|TRBV9
CASSVGGEERGYTF
TGTGCCAGCAGCGTAGGGGGAGAGGAGCGTGGCTACACCTTC
>-|TRBD1|TRBJ2-7|TRBV12-3/TRBV12-4
CASRPGTALYEQYF
TGTGCCAGCAGACCCGGGACAGCCCTCTACGAGCAGTACTTC
>-|-|TRBJ1-4|TRBV11-2
CASSLRERGAATNEKLFF
TGTGCCAGCAGCCTTAGGGAAAGGGGGGCCGCAACTAATGAAAAACTGTTTTTT
>once|-|TRBJ2-6|TRBV9
CASRPQGPGANVLTF
TGTGCCAGCAGACCCCAGGGCCCTGGGGCCAACGTCCTGACTTTC
>few|TRBD2|TRBJ2-5|TRBV12-3/TRBV12-4
CASSLIGLAIQETQYF
TGTGCCAGCAGTCTCATAGGACTAGCAATCCAAGAGACCCAGTACTTC
>-|TRBD1|TRBJ1-2|TRBV29-1
CSPDRGGYTF
TGCAGCCCCGACAGGGGTGGCTACACCTTC
>-|-|TRBJ2-5|TRBV10-3
CASSNPPESQYF
TGTGCCAGCAGCAACCCTCCAGAGTCCCAGTACTTC
>few|-|TRBJ1-5|TRBV5-6
CASSQDIANQPQHF
TGTGCCAGCAGCCAAGATATCGCTAATCAGCCCCAGCATTTT
>few|TRBD1|TRBJ2-7|TRBV7-9
CASSPSDRAQYF
TGTGCCAGCAGCCCCTCCGACAGGGCCCAGTACTTC
>-|-|TRBJ2-2|TRBV7-9
CASSLGSGYTGELFF
TGTGCCAGCAGCTTAGGCTCAGGCTACACCGGGGAGCTGTTTTTT